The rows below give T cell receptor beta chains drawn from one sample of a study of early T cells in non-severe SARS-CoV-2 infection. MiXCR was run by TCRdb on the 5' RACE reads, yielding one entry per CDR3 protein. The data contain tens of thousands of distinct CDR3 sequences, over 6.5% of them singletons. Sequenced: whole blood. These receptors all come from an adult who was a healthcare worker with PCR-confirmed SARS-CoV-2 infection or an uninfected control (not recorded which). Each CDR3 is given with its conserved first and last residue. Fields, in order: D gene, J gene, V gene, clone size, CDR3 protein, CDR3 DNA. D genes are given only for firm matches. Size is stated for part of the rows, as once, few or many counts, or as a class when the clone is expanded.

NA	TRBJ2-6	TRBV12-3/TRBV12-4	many	CASSPTQGSSSGANVLTF	TGTGCCAGCAGTCCTACTCAGGGCTCTAGCTCTGGGGCCAACGTCCTGACTTTC
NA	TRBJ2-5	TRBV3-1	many	CASSPKMGMVETQYF	TGTGCCAGCAGCCCGAAGATGGGGATGGTAGAGACCCAGTACTTC
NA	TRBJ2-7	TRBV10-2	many	CASINRDRSSYEQYF	TGCGCCAGCATCAACCGGGACCGGAGCTCCTACGAGCAGTACTTC
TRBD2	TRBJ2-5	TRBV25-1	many	CASSERSGLVRETQYF	TGTGCCAGCAGTGAACGATCGGGACTAGTGAGAGAGACCCAGTACTTC
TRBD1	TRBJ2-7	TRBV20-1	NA	CSARGARTGDFYEQYF	TGCAGTGCTAGAGGCGCCCGGACAGGAGATTTTTACGAGCAGTACTTC
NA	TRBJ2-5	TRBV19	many	CASSIGTVEETQYF	TGTGCCAGTAGTATAGGGACAGTCGAAGAGACCCAGTACTTC
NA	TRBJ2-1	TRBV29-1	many	CSVTGASALNNEQFF	TGCAGCGTCACAGGGGCTAGCGCGCTTAACAATGAGCAGTTCTTC
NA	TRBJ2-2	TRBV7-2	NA	CASSLAGLTNTGELFF	TGTGCCAGCAGCTTAGCGGGACTTACGAACACCGGGGAGCTGTTTTTT
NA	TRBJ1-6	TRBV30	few	CAWSWGNSPLHF	TGTGCCTGGAGTTGGGGGAATTCACCCCTCCACTTT
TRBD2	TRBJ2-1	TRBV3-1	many	CASSQGTSGGHNEQFF	TGTGCCAGCAGCCAAGGGACTAGCGGGGGTCATAATGAGCAGTTCTTC
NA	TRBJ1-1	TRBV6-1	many	CASNRVLNTEAFF	TGTGCCAGCAACCGGGTGTTGAACACTGAAGCTTTCTTT
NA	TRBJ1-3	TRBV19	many	CASTRGTSSGNTIYF	TGTGCCAGTACTAGAGGTACGAGCTCTGGAAACACCATATATTTT
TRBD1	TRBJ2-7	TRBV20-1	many	CSAVPGQGGYEQYF	TGCAGTGCTGTCCCGGGACAGGGAGGATACGAGCAGTACTTC
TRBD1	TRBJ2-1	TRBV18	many	CASSPGQWPNEQFF	TGTGCCAGCTCACCGGGACAGTGGCCCAATGAGCAGTTCTTC
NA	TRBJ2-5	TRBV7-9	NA	CASSPRGQNRQETQYF	TGTGCCAGCAGCCCGCGGGGACAGAACCGACAAGAGACCCAGTACTTC
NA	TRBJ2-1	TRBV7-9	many	CASSLGSGHEQFF	TGTGCCAGCAGCCTGGGATCCGGCCATGAGCAGTTCTTC
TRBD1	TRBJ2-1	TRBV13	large	CASSLQTGTGIYNEQFF	TGTGCCAGCAGCTTGCAAACCGGGACAGGGATCTACAATGAGCAGTTCTTC
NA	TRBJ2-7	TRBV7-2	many	CASSLEGGNYEQYF	TGTGCCAGCAGCTTAGAAGGAGGAAACTACGAGCAGTACTTC
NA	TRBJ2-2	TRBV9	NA	CASSVGRYTGELFF	TGTGCCAGCAGCGTAGGGCGGTACACCGGGGAGCTGTTTTTT
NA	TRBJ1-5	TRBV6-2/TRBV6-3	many	CASTYELRGKGNQPQHF	TGTGCCAGCACCTACGAGCTCAGGGGAAAGGGCAATCAGCCCCAGCATTTT
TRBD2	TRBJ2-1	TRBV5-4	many	CASSLGGLLNNEQFF	TGTGCCAGCAGCTTGGGGGGACTACTTAACAATGAGCAGTTCTTC
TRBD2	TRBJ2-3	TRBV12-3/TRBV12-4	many	CASSLGLAGGPGDTQYF	TGTGCCAGCAGTTTGGGACTAGCGGGGGGGCCGGGGGATACGCAGTATTTT
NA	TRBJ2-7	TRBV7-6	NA	CASSLGPIPTSYEQYF	TGTGCCAGCAGCTTAGGCCCCATCCCGACCTCCTACGAGCAGTACTTC
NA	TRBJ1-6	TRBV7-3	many	CASSLQGPSYNSPLHF	TGTGCCAGCAGCTTACAGGGTCCCTCCTATAATTCACCCCTCCACTTT
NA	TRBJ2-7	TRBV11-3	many	CASSLIPYEQYF	TGTGCCAGCAGCTTGATACCCTACGAGCAGTACTTC
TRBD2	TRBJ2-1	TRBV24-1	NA	CATGGTSGSKEQFF	TGTGCCACCGGAGGGACTAGCGGGAGTAAGGAGCAGTTCTTC
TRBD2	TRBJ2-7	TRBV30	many	CAWSLRRTSGSVEQYF	TGTGCCTGGAGTTTACGTCGGACTAGCGGGAGCGTTGAGCAGTACTTC
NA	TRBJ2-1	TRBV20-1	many	CSAVPGAIFNNEQFF	TGCAGTGCTGTCCCCGGGGCTATTTTCAACAATGAGCAGTTCTTC
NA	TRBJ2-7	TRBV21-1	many	CASSRTQRPSSYEQYF	TGTGCCAGCAGCCGAACCCAGCGCCCGAGCTCCTACGAGCAGTACTTC
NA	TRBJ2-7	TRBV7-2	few	CASSRTPQTGNSYEQYF	TGTGCCAGCAGCCGCACCCCGCAGACTGGGAACTCCTACGAGCAGTACTTC
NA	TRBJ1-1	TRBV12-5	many	CASGLRKNTEAFF	TGTGCTAGTGGTTTGAGGAAGAACACTGAAGCTTTCTTT
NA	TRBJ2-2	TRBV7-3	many	CASSYDSNTGELFF	TGTGCCAGCAGCTACGACAGTAACACCGGGGAGCTGTTTTTT
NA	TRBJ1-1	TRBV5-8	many	CASSDPGKRAFF	TGTGCCAGCAGCGACCCGGGAAAAAGGGCTTTCTTT
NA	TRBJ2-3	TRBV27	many	CASSLGPKGDTQYF	TGTGCCAGCAGTCTCGGGCCAAAGGGGGATACGCAGTATTTT